This passage covers 27 T cell receptor beta chains from one sample sequenced in a study of blood T cell repertoires in COVID-19. Profiled with immunoSEQ multiplex PCR; TCRdb holds only in-frame clones, not every one. The sample shows around 100,000 clones, around 85% of them seen only once. Sequenced sample: peripheral blood. All receptors come from a human donor in a cohort sampled during active COVID-19.

The chain recombines TRBV18 with TRBJ2-5; TRBD2 aligns across 10 bases. CDR1 and CDR2 from the germline V gene are KGHSH and LQKENI. The length of the CDR3 is 17 residues. After removal of 3 bases from V and 5 bases from J, the junction contained 12 bases not matched to a gene. For the CDR3, the DNA is TGTGCCAGCTCACCGCGACTAGCGGGTGGGGCCGGGGAGACCCAGTACTTC. Amino acid sequence: CASSPRLAGGAGETQYF.

This clone came up once. V and J are TRBV3-1 (or the pseudogene TRBV3-2) and TRBJ2-3, with 7 positions matching TRBD2. Looked up from germline, CDR1 is LGHDT and CDR2 is YNNKEL (reference sequence). V shed 4 bases, J shed 5 bases, and the junction held 15 bases outside the gene matches. The CDR3 loop spans 17 amino acids. CDR3 bases: TGTGCCAGCAGCCTCCGCAGAGCGGGGTCCTACGGAGATACGCAGTATTTT. Translating it yields CASSLRRAGSYGDTQYF.

CDR3 residues: CASSEASQGTGNTIYF. DNA for the CDR3: TGTGCCAGCAGTGAAGCTTCCCAGGGGACAGGAAACACCATATATTTT. The gene calls are TRBV6-1 and TRBJ1-3, with D tentatively TRBD1 (6 bases). This CDR3 spans 16 amino acids. CDR1 MNHNS and CDR2 SASEGT come from the germline V gene. V gave up 0 bases and J gave up 4 bases, with 13 bases separating them.

The V call is TRBV12-3 or TRBV12-4, the J call TRBJ1-5, with D perhaps matching TRBD1 (5 bases). V lost 8 bases to trimming and J lost 3 bases, with 11 bases between them. CDR3 length equals 13 residues. The CDR3 DNA reads TGTGCCAGCTCAGACAGACTCAATCAGCCCCAGCATTTT. This gives the protein CASSDRLNQPQHF.

The CDR3 is CAWSVNGYNSPLHF. The CDR3 nucleotides read TGTGCCTGGAGTGTTAACGGCTATAATTCACCCCTCCACTTT. This rearrangement joins TRBV30 to TRBJ1-6; unclear D gene. This CDR3 is built from 14 residues. CDR1 and CDR2 from the germline V gene are GTSNPN and SVGIG (reference sequence). The V gene lost 0 bases and the J gene lost 3 bases, with 6 bases spanning the gap.

The gene calls are TRBV6-2 or TRBV6-3 and TRBJ1-1, with D unresolved. V shed 3 bases and J shed 1 base, with 9 bases lying between them. There are 14 residues in the CDR3. Germline loops: CDR1 MNHEY, CDR2 SVGEGT. CDR3 region: CASSYGLQNTEAFF. CDR3 nucleotides: TGTGCCAGCAGTTATGGACTTCAGAACACTGAAGCTTTCTTT.

The rearrangement joins TRBV6-2 or TRBV6-3 to TRBJ2-5; 9 bases match TRBD2. The germline CDR1 and CDR2 sequences are MNHEY and SVGEGT. Losses at the gene ends were 0 bases for V and 5 bases for J; bases not matched to a gene: 7. There are 16 residues in the CDR3. CDR3 nucleotides: TGTGCCAGCAGTTACTCGATTCTAGCGGGGAGGGAGACCCAGTACTTC. This translates into CASSYSILAGRETQYF.

The CDR3 region has the DNA TGTGCCAGCAGCGTAGGGAACAGGGCAGGGGAAGAGACCCAGTACTTC. Its protein product is CASSVGNRAGEETQYF. The rearrangement links TRBV9 to TRBJ2-5; possibly TRBD1 for D (6 bases). V lost 0 bases to trimming and J lost 3 bases, with 15 bases between them. Germline CDR1 SGDLS, CDR2 YYNGEE. This CDR3 has 16 residues.

The rearrangement joins TRBV10-1 to TRBJ1-1, with 10 bases identical to TRBD1. Germline V gives CDR1 WNHNN, CDR2 SYGVQD (reference sequence). J gave up 3 bases and V 4 bases, and 8 bases lay outside the gene matches. The CDR3 is 16 amino acids. The DNA for the CDR3 is TGCGCCAGCAGTGCAGAGGACAGGGGGGTGTACACTGAAGCTTTCTTT. It yields the protein CASSAEDRGVYTEAFF.

This clone was recorded only once. The chain couples TRBV5-4 to TRBJ2-6; perhaps TRBD1 as D (6 bases). V lost 1 base, J lost 3 bases, and 8 bases lay in between. The CDR3 spans 15 residues. The germline gives CDR1 SGHNT, CDR2 YYREEE (reference sequence). CDR3 DNA sequence: TGTGCCAGCAGCTTGACAGGGATTGGGGCCAACGTCCTGACTTTC. Its protein product is CASSLTGIGANVLTF. Full variable domain (remainder filled in from reference TRBV5-4 and TRBJ2-6): ETGVTQSPTHLIKTRGQQVTLRCSSQSGHNTVSWYQQALGQGPQFIFQYYREEENGRGNFPPRFSGLQFPNYSSELNVNALELDDSALYLCASSLTGIGANVLTFGAGSRLTVL.

This clone was seen once. The V gene is TRBV18, the J gene TRBJ2-2; 9 bases agree with TRBD2. V was clipped by 0 bases and J by 2 bases; unmatched bases: 1. Germline assignment: CDR1 KGHSH and CDR2 LQKENI. This CDR3 has 16 residues. The CDR3 spells CASSPPSGSNTGELFF. The DNA for the CDR3 is TGTGCCAGCTCACCACCTAGCGGGAGTAACACCGGGGAGCTGTTTTTT.

The CDR3 bases are TGTGCCAGCAGTTACTCTAGGGGGAGGGCCTACGAGCAGTACTTC. Protein product: CASSYSRGRAYEQYF. This chain connects TRBV6-5 to TRBJ2-7; D is perhaps TRBD2 (7 bases). Trimming shortened V by 0 bases and J by 2 bases, and 11 bases separated the two germline ends. Germline V gene lookup returns CDR1 MNHEY and CDR2 SVGAGI. This CDR3 contains 15 residues.

The J gene is TRBJ2-1, the V gene TRBV21-1; the table's D call TRBD2 went unverified against the DNA. TRBV21-1 has pseudogene status. There are 18 residues in the CDR3. The CDR3 region is CASSKVERLPHSYNEQFF. The CDR3 bases are TGTGCCAGCAGCAAAGTGGAGCGATTACCCCACTCCTACAATGAGCAGTTCTTC.

V gene TRBV27 combines with J gene TRBJ1-2; 7 bases map to TRBD1. The V gene's germline CDR1 is MNHEY and CDR2 SMNVEV (reference sequence). Trimming removed 0 bases from V and 9 bases from J; junction bases left unmatched: 13. The CDR3 extends over 16 amino acids. In nucleotides, the CDR3 is TGTGCCAGCAGTTTATCGCCTTCTGGGACAGCGAGTCGCTACACCTTC. Protein sequence: CASSLSPSGTASRYTF.

CDR3 DNA sequence: TGCAGCGCCCAATCTGGGTACGGGGGGATTGGCTACACCTTC. The encoded protein is CSAQSGYGGIGYTF. The chain couples TRBV29-1 to TRBJ1-2; perhaps TRBD1 as D (5 bases). V lost 7 bases, J lost 7 bases, and 22 bases lay in between. Germline values: CDR1 SQVTM, CDR2 ANQGSEA. The CDR3 runs to 14 residues.

The V call is TRBV3-1 (or the pseudogene TRBV3-2), the J call TRBJ2-1; tentatively, D is TRBD2 (5 bases). The CDR3 contains 13 residues. CDR1 is LGHDT and CDR2 is YNNKEL in the germline V gene (reference sequence). Trimming cost V 2 bases and J 5 bases, with 7 bases left between them. CDR3 protein: CASSQSGHNEQFF. CDR3 coding DNA: TGTGCCAGCAGCCAAAGCGGACACAATGAGCAGTTCTTC.

The V and J genes are TRBV10-3 and TRBJ2-7; 8 nucleotides align to TRBD1. J lost 2 bases, V lost 8 bases, and 8 bases had no gene match. Germline CDR1 ENHRY, CDR2 SYGVKD. CDR3 length: 14 amino acids. The CDR3 nucleotides read TGTGCCATCGGTCAGGGGGCACCCGCCTACGAGCAGTACTTC. Translated: CAIGQGAPAYEQYF.

This clone has a single count. The V gene is TRBV12-5, the J gene TRBJ1-1; D ambiguous. V shed 3 bases and J shed 0 bases, with 11 bases lying between them. The CDR3 runs 15 residues. Germline lookup yields CDR1 LGHNT and CDR2 FRNRAP. CDR3 DNA sequence: TGTGCTAGTGGTTTATACCCGAACATGAACACTGAAGCTTTCTTT. As protein: CASGLYPNMNTEAFF.

The chain couples TRBV7-9 to TRBJ1-1, with 12 nucleotides matching TRBD1. Germline assignment: CDR1 SEHNR and CDR2 FQNEAQ (reference sequence). The CDR3 is made up of 16 amino acids. V lost 4 bases to trimming and J lost 7 bases; unmatched junction nucleotides: 10. CDR3 region: CASSYDPGQGAGEAFF. The CDR3 bases are TGTGCCAGCAGCTACGATCCGGGACAGGGGGCCGGTGAAGCTTTCTTT.

This clone came up once. The chain employs TRBV19 and TRBJ1-1, with 7 positions matching TRBD1. This CDR3 has 14 amino acids. Germline trimming cut 5 bases from V and 7 bases from J; bases unmatched to any gene: 10. Germline CDR1 LNHDA, CDR2 SQIVND (reference sequence). For the CDR3, the DNA is TGTGCCAGTAGTTTTGGGGACAGCTACCTTGAAGCTTTCTTT. It translates to CASSFGDSYLEAFF.

V usage is TRBV7-6 and J usage is TRBJ1-4; unclear D gene. V gave up 5 bases and J gave up 7 bases, with 23 bases separating them. The CDR3 has 17 amino acids. Per the germline V gene, CDR1 is SGHVS and CDR2 is FNYEAQ. CDR3 protein: CASSRSGFGNFGEKLFF. CDR3 nucleotide sequence: TGTGCCAGCAGCCGAAGCGGATTCGGGAATTTTGGTGAAAAACTGTTTTTT. The full variable domain, completed using reference TRBV7-6 and TRBJ1-4, is GAGVSQSPRYKVTKRGQDVALRCDPISGHVSLYWYRQALGQGPEFLTYFNYEAQQDKSGLPNDRFSAERPEGSISTLTIQRTEQRDSAMYRCASSRSGFGNFGEKLFFGSGTQLSVL.

The gene calls are TRBV11-2 and TRBJ2-7, with unresolved D. The CDR3 consists of 12 residues. Deletions cut 5 bases from V and 2 bases from J, with 7 bases between. CDR1 is SGHAT, CDR2 FQNNGV, per germline. The CDR3: CASSANPYEQYF. The CDR3 region has the DNA TGTGCCAGCAGCGCTAATCCCTACGAGCAGTACTTC.

This sequence joins TRBV5-1 and TRBJ2-5; TRBD2 agrees at 9 bases. Germline CDR1 and CDR2: SGHRS and YFSETQ. The CDR3 is made up of 14 amino acids. J gave up 5 bases and V 4 bases, and 6 bases lay outside the gene matches. The CDR3 DNA reads as TGCGCCAGCAGCGCGGTAGCGGGAGTCGAGACCCAGTACTTC. Translated: CASSAVAGVETQYF.

V and J are TRBV11-3 and TRBJ2-1; 7 bases map to TRBD2. The V segment lost 5 bases and the J segment 8 bases; nucleotides outside the gene matches: 9. Looked up from germline, CDR1 is SGHNT and CDR2 is YENEEA. The CDR3 extends over 14 amino acids. CDR3 nucleotide sequence: TGTGCCAGCAGCCCAGGACTAGTCGGCGATGAGCAGTTCTTC. Translation gives CASSPGLVGDEQFF.

The chain is built from TRBV10-3 and TRBJ1-1, with D uncertain. The CDR3 spans 12 residues. V gave up 2 bases and J gave up 4 bases, with 5 bases separating them. CDR1 is ENHRY, CDR2 SYGVKD, per germline. DNA of the CDR3: TGTGCCATCAGTGAGGGCCTCACTGAAGCTTTCTTT. Protein product: CAISEGLTEAFF.

The chain employs TRBV19 and TRBJ2-2; perhaps TRBD1 as D (6 bases). The V end lost 6 bases, the J end lost 6 bases, and 14 bases lay between the germline ends. The CDR3 is 14 amino acids. In germline, CDR1 is LNHDA, CDR2 SQIVND (reference sequence). In nucleotides, the CDR3 is TGTGCCAGTAGGAAACAGGGTACCCCCGGGGAGCTGTTTTTT. It encodes CASRKQGTPGELFF.

The rearrangement joins TRBV7-9 to TRBJ2-1; TRBD2 matches 9 bases. The CDR3 extends over 16 amino acids. CDR1 and CDR2 from the germline V gene are SEHNR and FQNEAQ (reference sequence). V was pared by 1 base and J by 8 bases, with 9 bases of the junction left unmatched. CDR3 sequence reads: CASSLVGSGRYYEQFF. DNA of the CDR3: TGTGCCAGCAGCTTAGTCGGTAGCGGGAGATATTATGAGCAGTTCTTC.